Listed here are 31 T cell receptor beta chains from one sample, sequenced in a study of tumor and adjacent non-tumor tissue in lung cancer. TCRbeta libraries were built with three rounds of nested PCR, modified from ARM-PCR. TCRdb passed the multiplex PCR reads through MiXCR, listing each CDR3 protein once. Among tens of thousands of distinct CDR3 sequences listed, over 65% were seen once. This sample's RNA came from whole unsorted tissue. More than 3 cm separated this lung sample from the edge of the tumor. Specimen: distant non-tumor lung tissue. All receptors come from a man between 65 and 79 years old with non-small cell lung cancer.

This clonotype was seen more than once but under ten times. Sequence at one end of the junction differs from germline and may be a read error. The chain joins TRBV7-8 to TRBJ2-1; possible D gene TRBD2, 6 bases. The CDR3 runs to 13 residues. The germline gives CDR1 SGHVS, CDR2 FQNEAQ. CDR3 nucleotides: TGTGCCGGCAGCCTTGGAGGGCCGAATGAGCAGTTCTTC. As protein: CAGSLGGPNEQFF.

Turning to this clonotype: One end of the junction does not line up with germline, which may come from a read error. The chain uses TRBV5-4 and TRBJ2-7; D may be TRBD2 (6 bases). The germline CDR1 and CDR2 sequences are SGHNT and YYREEE (reference sequence). This CDR3 has 15 amino acids. CDR3 sequence reads: CAGTVYGTVTYKQYF. In nucleotides, the CDR3 is TGTGCCGGAACGGTATACGGGACTGTAACCTACAAGCAGTACTTC.

The J gene is TRBJ2-3, the V gene TRBV29-1, with no clear D. Trimming took off 8 bases at V and 2 bases at J, with 26 bases between the two ends. Looked up from germline, CDR1 is SQVTM and CDR2 is ANQGSEA. This CDR3 spans 17 amino acids. The CDR3 DNA is TGCAGCTTACTCTCATATGTGAAAGGGTGGGACACAGATACGCAGTATTTT. Translating gives CSLLSYVKGWDTDTQYF.

This clonotype appeared once. The chain joins TRBV4-3 to TRBJ2-3; D unresolved. This CDR3 region has 14 residues. V was shortened by 1 base and J by 6 bases, with 11 bases between the two germline ends. CDR1 is LGHNA, CDR2 YSLEER, per germline. CDR3 amino acids: CASSQVGSGDTQYF. CDR3 sequence (DNA): TGCGCCAGCAGCCAAGTTGGTTCCGGTGATACGCAGTATTTT.

Regarding this clonotype: The junction differs from germline at one of its ends, possibly a read error. The chain joins TRBV4-1 to TRBJ2-7; 13 positions agree with TRBD2. Germline values: CDR1 MGHRA, CDR2 YSYEKL. This CDR3 region has 16 residues. The CDR3 sequence is CVSSRKLAGGGDEQYF. The CDR3 nucleotides are TGCGTCAGCAGCCGGAAACTAGCGGGAGGGGGGGACGAGCAGTACTTC.

A word on this clonotype: Possible read error: a much larger clone is one base away. This chain joins TRBV14 and TRBJ2-1, with D possibly being TRBD1 (7 bases). Germline V gene sequence: CDR1 SGHDN, CDR2 FVKESK. The CDR3 sequence is 15 residues long. The CDR3 DNA reads as TGTGCCAGCAGCCACAACAGGGGACTTTTCGACGAGCAGCTCTTC. Its translation: CASSHNRGLFDEQLF.

About this clonotype: At one boundary the junction diverges from the germline segment, which might be a read error. The chain has TRBV10-3 and TRBJ2-5, with a weak D call TRBD2 (6 bases). Germline CDR1 is ENHRY and CDR2 is SYGVKD. This CDR3 is built from 15 residues. CDR3 sequence (DNA): TGTGTCATCAGTGAGTCCACGGCGGGACCAGAGACCCAGTACTTC. It yields the protein CVISESTAGPETQYF.

Note on this clonotype: Since the CDR3 does not end with the conserved phenylalanine or tryptophan, this likely comes from a read error. The limits of the CDR3 on the DNA are not certain, so only TCRdb's listed CDR3 is given. The genes are TRBV5-1 and TRBJ1-2. The CDR3 is 13 residues long, ends included. From germline, CDR1 is SGHRS and CDR2 YFSETQ. CDR3 loop: CASSLAGTYGYAC.

This clonotype turned up a few times. A read error may explain this, as a much larger clone is one base away. The V call is TRBV4-1, the J call TRBJ2-1; TRBD2 agrees at 8 bases. The CDR3 covers 19 residues. Germline CDR1 is MGHRA and CDR2 is YSYEKL. The junction had 19 bases not matched to a gene; V was cut back by 4 bases and J by 5 bases. The CDR3 sequence is CASSLKLPSGGPINNEQFF. The CDR3 DNA is TGCGCCAGCAGCCTGAAACTACCCAGCGGGGGTCCTATTAACAATGAGCAGTTCTTC.

The count of this clonotype is one. The gene calls are TRBV4-2 and TRBJ2-2; 8 positions match TRBD1. V lost 3 bases and J lost 5; bases outside the gene matches: 8. The CDR3 is 16 residues long. The germline V gene has CDR1 LGHNA and CDR2 YNFKEQ. CDR3 loop: CASSQADRVDTGELFF. In DNA form, the CDR3 reads TGTGCCAGCAGCCAGGCGGACAGGGTTGATACCGGGGAGCTGTTTTTT.

V usage is TRBV6-6 and J usage is TRBJ2-7, with D perhaps TRBD2 (6 bases). The CDR3 spans 14 residues. With 5 bases removed from V and 3 bases from J, the gap between germline ends came to 14 bases. Germline V gene lookup returns CDR1 MNHNY and CDR2 SVGAGI (reference sequence). DNA of the CDR3: TGTGCCAGCAGTGTCCTGGGACTCAACTACGAGCAGTACTTC. Its protein product is CASSVLGLNYEQYF.

As concerns this clonotype: An end of the junction differs from the germline gene, which may be a read error. The V gene is TRBV20-1, the J gene TRBJ2-2; D may correspond to TRBD1 or TRBD2 (6 bases each). This CDR3 region has 14 residues. Per the germline V gene, CDR1 is DFQATT and CDR2 is SNEGSKA (reference sequence). The CDR3 DNA is TGCAATGCTCGGAGGGGGTGGGGAACTGGGGAGCTGTTTTTT. It is translated as CNARRGWGTGELFF.

About this clonotype: Without the conserved terminal phenylalanine or tryptophan, this CDR3 likely stems from a read error. The rearrangement links TRBV29-1 to TRBJ2-5; possible D gene TRBD1, 5 bases. CDR1 is SQVTM and CDR2 is ANQGSEA in the germline V gene. The CDR3 has 13 residues. The CDR3 protein is CIVAYRFQETQYL. The DNA of the CDR3 is TGCATCGTAGCCTACAGGTTCCAAGAGACCCAGTACCTC.

This clonotype was found a few times. A much larger clonotype is one base distant, so this may be a read error. The rearrangement uses TRBV29-1 and TRBJ2-1; no firm D call. Germline loops: CDR1 SQVTM, CDR2 ANQGSEA. V lost 6 bases to trimming and J lost 2 bases, with 14 bases between them. CDR3 size: 14 residues. This chain's CDR3 is CSVETIGPYNEQFF. The CDR3 DNA sequence: TGCAGCGTCGAGACAATAGGCCCCTACAATGAGCAGTTCTTC.

On this clonotype: The junction does not match germline at one end; this may be a read error. This rearrangement joins TRBV12-3 or TRBV12-4 to TRBJ2-4; no clear D. CDR3 length: 15 residues. CDR3 loop: CATSFARVAKNIQYF. For the CDR3, the DNA is TGTGCCACCAGTTTCGCCAGAGTAGCCAAAAACATTCAGTACTTC.

Worth noting for this clonotype: The junction differs from germline at one of its ends, possibly a read error. V gene TRBV24-1 combines with J gene TRBJ2-1; D is undetermined. The CDR3 has 15 amino acids. The germline CDR1 and CDR2 sequences are KGHDR and SFDVKD. CDR3 residues: CATSDLLDMGNEQSF. In DNA form, the CDR3 reads TGTGCCACCAGTGATCTACTCGACATGGGCAATGAGCAGTCCTTC.

This clonotype occurred a few times. The rearrangement joins TRBV5-1 to TRBJ1-2; D perhaps matches TRBD1 (5 bases). Looked up from germline, CDR1 is SGHRS and CDR2 is YFSETQ. The CDR3 covers 14 residues. Trimming took off 1 base at V and 5 bases at J, with 12 bases between the two ends. The CDR3 loop is CASSLLGEQYGYTF. The CDR3 coding sequence is TGCGCCAGCAGCTTGTTGGGGGAACAATATGGCTACACCTTC.

Remarks on this clonotype: Just one base apart from a much larger clone, this may be a read error. The chain is built from TRBV13 and TRBJ2-1, with TRBD2 identical over 8 bases. Germline V lookup: CDR1 PRHDT, CDR2 FYEKMQ (reference sequence). The CDR3 sequence is 14 residues long. CDR3 DNA sequence: TGTGCCATCAGCGCCCCGGGAGGGGCAAATGAGCAGTTCTTC. Encoded protein: CAISAPGGANEQFF.

As to this clonotype: Compared with germline, one end of the junction differs, possibly owing to a read error. V usage is TRBV5-4 and J usage is TRBJ2-7, with D tentatively TRBD2 (5 bases). CDR1 SGHNT and CDR2 YYREEE come from the germline V gene (reference sequence). CDR3 size: 13 residues. The CDR3, as DNA: TGTGCCAGCAGTTCAATCGGGATGGCCGAGCAATACTTC. It yields the protein CASSSIGMAEQYF.

This clonotype was observed a handful of times. A much bigger clone sits one base away, suggesting this may be a read error. The gene calls are TRBV4-3 and TRBJ2-1, with TRBD1 matching 11 bases. The junction had 4 bases not matched to a gene; V was cut back by 4 bases and J by 5 bases. The length of the CDR3 is 15 residues. Germline assignment: CDR1 LGHNA and CDR2 YSLEER. This chain's CDR3 is CASSRGTGGDNEQFF. DNA for the CDR3: TGCGCCAGCAGCCGGGGGACAGGGGGTGACAATGAGCAGTTCTTC.

With regard to this clonotype: A read error may be the cause here, since a much bigger clone is one base away. The chain has TRBV5-5 and TRBJ1-2; D perhaps matches TRBD1 (5 bases). Germline-derived CDR1 and CDR2 are SGHKS and YYEKEE (reference sequence). This CDR3 contains 13 residues. V shed 4 bases and J shed 7 bases, with 14 bases lying between them. Written as DNA, the CDR3 is TGTGCCAGCAGCCTAAACTTCCAGGGTGGCTACACCTTC. This codes for CASSLNFQGGYTF.

Worth noting for this clonotype: A much larger clone lies one base from this, so it may be a read error. CDR3 sequence reads: CASSTGQIHVQLFF. For the CDR3, the DNA is TGTGCCAGCAGCACCGGACAGATTCACGTGCAACTGTTTTTT. The rearrangement links TRBV28 to TRBJ1-4; D perhaps matches TRBD1 (6 bases). CDR1 is MDHEN and CDR2 is SYDVKM in the germline V gene. V shed 6 bases and J shed 12 bases, with 20 bases lying between them. The CDR3 has 14 residues.

With respect to this clonotype: The CDR3 carries no conserved terminal phenylalanine or tryptophan, so it likely arises from a read error. This sequence joins TRBV11-2 and TRBJ2-5; 7 positions match TRBD1. The CDR3 totals 15 residues. Germline-derived CDR1 and CDR2 are SGHAT and FQNNGV. In DNA, the CDR3 is TGTGTCAGCAGCCCGGGGACAGTTGGGCAAGAGAGCCAGTACTTG. This encodes CVSSPGTVGQESQYL.

This clonotype was detected only once. In this CDR3 the conserved last residue, phenylalanine or tryptophan, is missing, so a read error is likely. The V call is TRBV5-4, the J call TRBJ2-7; the D gene is possibly TRBD2 (6 bases). This CDR3 comprises 15 residues. Germline V CDR1 and CDR2: SGHNT, YYREEE (reference sequence). The CDR3 DNA reads as TGTGCAGGAACGGCATACGGGACTGTAACCTACGAGCAGTACATC. This encodes CAGTAYGTVTYEQYI.

Turning to this clonotype: No conserved phenylalanine or tryptophan is present at the end of the CDR3, so a read error is the likely explanation. It is unclear where the CDR3 begins or ends on the DNA, so no DNA is shown, and the CDR3 is as TCRdb lists it. The chain has TRBV5-1 and TRBJ2-7. The germline V gene has CDR1 SGHRS and CDR2 YFSETQ. Including both end residues, the CDR3 is 13 amino acids long. The CDR3 is CASSWDKTYEQYI.

The J gene is TRBJ2-7, the V gene TRBV29-1; D unclear. V was shortened by 8 bases and J by 6 bases, with 17 bases between the two germline ends. This CDR3 has 12 amino acids. Germline CDR1 reads SQVTM; CDR2 reads ANQGSEA. Here the CDR3 reads CSTGWTNPEQYF. For the CDR3, the DNA is TGCAGCACCGGGTGGACGAACCCCGAGCAGTACTTC.

As to this clonotype: The germline gene is not matched at one end of the junction; a read error may be the cause. V is TRBV4-3 and J is TRBJ2-1, with a possible D match to TRBD2 (6 bases). The CDR3 runs 17 residues. CDR1 and CDR2 (germline): LGHNA, YSLEER. CDR3 DNA: TGCGCCAGTAGCCAAGAATTGACGGGGAGGAGGGCCCAGGAGCAGTTTTTC. Translated: CASSQELTGRRAQEQFF.

For this clonotype: A much larger clonotype is one base distant, so this may be a read error. This rearrangement joins TRBV6-5 to TRBJ1-3, with a weak D call TRBD1 (5 bases). Trimming took 4 bases from V and 0 from J, leaving 10 bases between them. The CDR3 covers 15 residues. Germline V gene sequence: CDR1 MNHEY, CDR2 SVGAGI. The CDR3 spells CASSFLGGSGNTIYF. The CDR3 nucleotides are TGTGCCAGCAGTTTTTTGGGGGGCTCTGGAAACACCATATATTTT.

With regard to this clonotype: An end of the junction does not agree with germline; a read error may underlie this. V usage is TRBV11-3 and J usage is TRBJ2-7; D is possibly TRBD2 (6 bases). This CDR3 is built from 15 residues. The germline gives CDR1 SGHNT, CDR2 YENEEA. CDR3 amino acids: CASSLDGAQASEQYF. DNA of the CDR3: TGTGCTAGCAGCTTAGATGGGGCCCAGGCTAGCGAGCAGTATTTC. Combining the CDR3 with reference TRBV11-3 and TRBJ2-7 gives the whole variable domain EAGVVQSPRYKIIEKKQPVAFWCNPISGHNTLYWYLQNLGQGPELLIRYENEEAVDDSQLPKDRFSAERLKGVDSTLKIQPAELGDSAVYLCASSLDGAQASEQYFGPGTRLTVT.

The sample holds one count of this clonotype. The chain carries TRBV6-1 and TRBJ2-1; 10 bases fit TRBD1. Germline CDR1 is MNHNS and CDR2 is SASEGT. This CDR3 region has 14 residues. CDR3 sequence reads: CPCRAWDRGLGQFF. CDR3 nucleotides: TGTCCCTGCAGGGCCTGGGACAGGGGACTAGGGCAGTTCTTC.

This chain links TRBV5-4 with TRBJ1-1; 7 bases line up with TRBD1. Germline V gene lookup returns CDR1 SGHNT and CDR2 YYREEE (reference sequence). The CDR3 contains 17 residues. Germline trimming cut 9 bases from V and 1 base from J; bases unmatched to any gene: 18. CDR3 coding DNA: TGTGCCATTAGCACTACAGGGGTTGCACTCGGGAACACTGAAGCTTTCTTT. Translating it yields CAISTTGVALGNTEAFF.